These 27 T cell receptor beta chains share one sample of origin, sequenced in a study of T cells in Graves' hyperthyroidism and ophthalmopathy. Template material for amplifying TCR beta CDR3 regions consisted of RNA transcripts. TCR CDR3 regions were first amplified by RT-PCR with HTBI primers. TCRdb independently ran MiXCR on the multiplex PCR reads; one entry per CDR3 protein. The sample has about 480,000 distinct CDR3 sequences, approximately 15% seen once. The specimen was blood. The source of these receptors is a young woman with Graves' hyperthyroidism.

This clonotype was counted a few times. The V call is TRBV10-3, the J call TRBJ2-7; 10 nucleotides line up with TRBD2. V gave up 3 bases and J gave up 5 bases; unmatched junction bases: 7. This CDR3 is built from 15 residues. CDR1 and CDR2 from the germline V gene are ENHRY and SYGVKD. The CDR3 DNA follows: TGTGCCATCAGTGAAAGGAGCGGGAGGGCGAACGAGCAGTACTTC. This gives the protein CAISERSGRANEQYF.

The rearrangement uses TRBV6-2 or TRBV6-3 and TRBJ2-5; 12 nucleotides line up with TRBD1. The CDR3 runs 15 residues. V trimming: 7 bases; J trimming: 5 bases; junction bases outside the gene matches: 8. CDR1 MNHEY and CDR2 SVGEGT come from the germline V gene. CDR3 DNA: TGTGCCAGCACATTAGGGACAGGGGGCGGGGAGACCCAGTACTTC. It translates to CASTLGTGGGETQYF.

The CDR3 nucleotides are TGTGCCACCAGTGATCCCCTAGCGGGTGGAACCGGGGAGCTGTTTTTT. Translated, it gives CATSDPLAGGTGELFF. The chain combines TRBV24-1 with TRBJ2-2; 8 positions match TRBD2. The CDR3 totals 16 residues. Germline CDR1 KGHDR, CDR2 SFDVKD. V trimming: 3 bases; J trimming: 5 bases; junction bases outside the gene matches: 7.

The chain is built from TRBV14 and TRBJ1-4; D is perhaps TRBD1 (5 bases). CDR3 length: 13 residues. The V end was cut by 1 base, the J end by 15 bases, with 15 bases between. Germline V gene data show CDR1 as SGHDN and CDR2 as FVKESK. CDR3 nucleotides: TGTGCCAGCAGCCAAGGGAGACGGGGCCCGGTGTTTTTT. The encoded protein is CASSQGRRGPVFF.

There are many counts of this clonotype. The chain is built from TRBV2 and TRBJ2-2, with 9 positions matching TRBD2. J was trimmed by 1 base and V by 2 bases; bases with no gene match: 2. Germline assignment: CDR1 SNHLY and CDR2 FYNNEI. The CDR3 runs 16 residues. The CDR3 region has the DNA TGTGCCAGCAGTGAACTAGCGGGATGGAACACCGGGGAGCTGTTTTTT. It translates to CASSELAGWNTGELFF.

V is TRBV19 and J is TRBJ2-4, with D possibly being TRBD2 (5 bases). CDR1 is LNHDA, CDR2 SQIVND, per germline (reference sequence). The V end lost 6 bases, the J end lost 5 bases, and 11 bases lay between the germline ends. The CDR3 contains 13 residues. CDR3 in amino acids: CASSPGFQNIQYF. In DNA form, the CDR3 reads TGTGCCAGTAGCCCGGGATTTCAAAACATTCAGTACTTC.

There are many counts of this clonotype. The rearrangement links TRBV28 to TRBJ2-1; 10 bases map to TRBD2. CDR3 length equals 16 residues. The germline gives CDR1 MDHEN, CDR2 SYDVKM. Trimming removed 1 base from V and 3 bases from J; junction bases left unmatched: 3. The CDR3 sequence: CASSLFGLADYNEQFF. CDR3 DNA sequence: TGTGCCAGCAGTTTATTCGGACTAGCGGACTACAATGAGCAGTTCTTC.

This clonotype showed up many times. The chain recombines TRBV2 with TRBJ2-5; a weak D match, TRBD1 (6 bases). Looked up from germline, CDR1 is SNHLY and CDR2 is FYNNEI. This CDR3 region has 12 residues. V dropped 6 bases and J dropped 5 bases, with 10 bases sitting between them. The CDR3 here is CASSEQGETQYF. In DNA, the CDR3 is TGTGCCAGCAGCGAACAGGGTGAGACCCAGTACTTC. Using reference TRBV2 and TRBJ2-5 for the parts outside the CDR3, the full variable domain is EPEVTQTPSHQVTQMGQEVILRCVPISNHLYFYWYRQILGQKVEFLVSFYNNEISEKSEIFDDQFSVERPDGSNFTLKIRSTKLEDSAMYFCASSEQGETQYFGPGTRLLVL.

This clonotype was found many times. This chain joins TRBV18 and TRBJ2-5, with D perhaps TRBD1 or TRBD2 (6 bases each). This CDR3 comprises 15 residues. V lost 4 bases, J lost 2 bases, and 14 bases lay in between. Germline V gene lookup returns CDR1 KGHSH and CDR2 LQKENI. The CDR3 spells CASSLYRDSQETQYF. For the CDR3, the DNA is TGTGCCAGCTCACTCTACAGGGACTCTCAAGAGACCCAGTACTTC.

This clonotype was picked up many times. The genes are TRBV6-1 and TRBJ1-2, with TRBD1 as a possible D gene (6 bases). CDR1 and CDR2 from the germline V gene are MNHNS and SASEGT. V lost 6 bases, J lost 0 bases, and 17 bases lay in between. The CDR3 extends over 16 amino acids. The CDR3 sequence: CASRKEPGTSNYGYTF. CDR3 DNA: TGTGCCAGCAGAAAAGAACCCGGGACATCTAACTATGGCTACACCTTC.

V is TRBV29-1 and J is TRBJ2-5; 9 bases match TRBD2. Germline V CDR1 and CDR2: SQVTM, ANQGSEA. V dropped 4 bases and J dropped 5; count of bases not matched to a gene: 8. The CDR3 contains 14 residues. CDR3 region: CSVVGLAIVETQYF. DNA for the CDR3: TGCAGCGTTGTGGGACTAGCCATCGTGGAGACCCAGTACTTC.

The sample holds many counts of this clonotype. The chain recombines TRBV27 with TRBJ2-1, with TRBD2 as a possible D gene (6 bases). V was cut by 3 bases and J by 11 bases, with 32 bases left in between. The CDR3 totals 19 residues. Germline CDR1 reads MNHEY; CDR2 reads SMNVEV (reference sequence). DNA for the CDR3: TGTGCCAGCAGTTTGAACCCCACTAGATTTAGCGGTTTTAGGGTGAAGCAGTTCTTC. It is translated as CASSLNPTRFSGFRVKQFF.

This clonotype was counted many times. This chain uses TRBV11-2 with TRBJ2-5; unclear D gene. CDR1 and CDR2 (germline): SGHAT, FQNNGV. The germline V and J ends were trimmed by 10 bases and 3 bases, with 9 bases remaining between them. This CDR3 comprises 11 residues. CDR3 protein: CANMRKETQYF. The CDR3 coding sequence is TGTGCCAACATGAGAAAAGAGACCCAGTACTTC.

The count of this clonotype is one. A read error may account for a junction end that differs from germline. This chain joins TRBV14 and TRBJ2-1; D unclear. The germline CDR1 and CDR2 sequences are SGHDN and FVKESK. This CDR3 comprises 11 residues. CDR3: CASSQGGFVLF. In nucleotides, the CDR3 is TGTGCCAGCAGCCAAGGGGGTTTTGTGCTCTTC.

This clonotype has a count of ten or more. This chain connects TRBV7-9 to TRBJ2-2, with D perhaps matching TRBD2 (5 bases). Trimming pared 3 bases from V and 0 bases from J, leaving 8 bases between. CDR3 length equals 15 residues. Germline V gene sequence: CDR1 SEHNR, CDR2 FQNEAQ (reference sequence). CDR3 protein: CASSLDSTNTGELFF. The DNA for the CDR3 is TGTGCCAGCAGCTTGGACTCGACGAACACCGGGGAGCTGTTTTTT.

Many counts were recorded for this clonotype. The chain is built from TRBV19 and TRBJ2-1; D gene ambiguous. Per the germline V gene, CDR1 is LNHDA and CDR2 is SQIVND (reference sequence). Trimming took off 1 base at V and 8 bases at J, with 12 bases between the two ends. The CDR3 is made up of 14 amino acids. The CDR3 DNA is TGTGCCAGTAGTATAGGAGGTCCCGCGGATGAGCAGTTCTTC. Translation: CASSIGGPADEQFF.

This clonotype was seen a handful of times. The gene calls are TRBV7-3 and TRBJ2-3; 11 positions match TRBD2. V dropped 4 bases and J dropped 0; count of bases not matched to a gene: 6. Per germline, CDR1 SGHTA and CDR2 FQGTGA. The CDR3 consists of 17 residues. CDR3 sequence reads: CASSSGIAGGSTDTQYF. The CDR3 nucleotides are TGTGCCAGCAGCTCTGGGATAGCGGGGGGGAGCACAGATACGCAGTATTTT.

In this sample, this clonotype turned up many times. The chain joins TRBV10-3 to TRBJ2-7; the match to TRBD1 covers 10 bases. Per germline, CDR1 ENHRY and CDR2 SYGVKD. The CDR3 is 13 amino acids. V shed 3 bases and J 6 bases; nucleotides not matched to a gene: 2. CDR3 in amino acids: CAISERDRGEQYF. The DNA of the CDR3 is TGTGCCATCAGTGAAAGGGACAGGGGCGAGCAGTACTTC.

J is TRBJ2-3 and V is TRBV29-1; unclear D gene. V shed 4 bases and J shed 0 bases, with 5 bases lying between them. The CDR3 has 12 residues. In germline, CDR1 is SQVTM, CDR2 ANQGSEA. The CDR3 region has the DNA TGCAGCGTTGGGCTGAGCACAGATACGCAGTATTTT. It specifies CSVGLSTDTQYF.

There are many counts of this clonotype. The rearrangement links TRBV28 to TRBJ2-3; 8 nucleotides align to TRBD1. The CDR3 is made up of 16 amino acids. Unmatched junction bases numbered 8, after V lost 4 bases and J lost 2 bases. CDR1 and CDR2 from the germline V gene are MDHEN and SYDVKM. The DNA for the CDR3 is TGTGCCAGCAGTTCCCTTCAGGGGGCGCTCACAGATACGCAGTATTTT. Translation: CASSSLQGALTDTQYF.

This clonotype was seen many times. The CDR3 sequence: CASSVEGTSGYNEQFF. The CDR3 DNA sequence: TGTGCCAGCAGCGTAGAGGGGACTAGCGGCTACAATGAGCAGTTCTTC. The J gene is TRBJ2-1, the V gene TRBV9; TRBD2 matches at 11 bases. Germline V gene data show CDR1 as SGDLS and CDR2 as YYNGEE. Germline trimming cut 0 bases from V and 3 bases from J; bases unmatched to any gene: 2. This CDR3 has 16 residues.

Ten or more counts support this clonotype. V usage is TRBV11-2 and J usage is TRBJ2-1, with 9 bases fitting TRBD2. V lost 5 bases, J lost 3 bases, and 14 bases stayed unmatched. The CDR3 consists of 18 residues. The germline V gene encodes CDR1 SGHAT and CDR2 FQNNGV. CDR3 protein: CASSQMTAGSGGYNEQFF. For the CDR3, the DNA is TGTGCCAGCAGCCAAATGACAGCCGGTAGCGGGGGCTACAATGAGCAGTTCTTC.

Notes on this clonotype: Given a much more abundant clone one base away, this may be a read error. The chain carries TRBV11-2 and TRBJ2-1; the D is unclear. This CDR3 is 15 amino acids long. Looked up from germline, CDR1 is SGHAT and CDR2 is FQNNGV. CDR3 sequence: CASSHAFESYNGQFF. For the CDR3, the DNA is TGTGCCAGCAGCCACGCCTTTGAGTCCTACAATGGGCAGTTCTTC.

This clonotype was observed at least ten times. The J gene is TRBJ1-1, the V gene TRBV6-6, with a possible D match to TRBD1 (6 bases). This CDR3 is built from 16 residues. The germline V gene encodes CDR1 MNHNY and CDR2 SVGAGI (reference sequence). The V end lost 0 bases, the J end lost 0 bases, and 11 bases lay between the germline ends. This chain's CDR3 is CASSYSPRTVNTEAFF. The DNA of the CDR3 is TGTGCCAGCAGTTACTCCCCCCGGACAGTGAACACTGAAGCTTTCTTT.

This clonotype came up a few times. This clone may be a read error of a much larger clone one base away. The J gene is TRBJ1-2, the V gene TRBV6-1; 7 bases are shared with TRBD1. This CDR3 comprises 14 residues. From germline, CDR1 is MNHNS and CDR2 SASEGT. Trimming removed 3 bases from V and 7 bases from J; junction bases left unmatched: 8. CDR3 bases: TGTGCCAGCAGTGACACCCTAGGGGGCTGTGGCTACACCTTC. It specifies CASSDTLGGCGYTF.

This clonotype was counted many times. One end of the junction does not line up with germline, which may come from a read error. The chain joins TRBV5-1 to TRBJ2-3; D is unclear. Germline values: CDR1 SGHRS, CDR2 YFSETQ. The CDR3 has 14 amino acids. CDR3 protein: CASSLDGSTDTQYF. The CDR3 bases are TGTGCCAGCAGCTTGGACGGTAGCACAGATACGCAGTATTTT.

This clonotype was seen at least ten times. This chain connects TRBV27 to TRBJ2-7; D perhaps matches TRBD1 (6 bases). Trimming stripped 0 bases from V and 6 bases from J, with 15 bases between. CDR3 size: 15 residues. From germline, CDR1 is MNHEY and CDR2 SMNVEV (reference sequence). The CDR3 region has the DNA TGTGCCAGCAGTTTATCGCGAACAGGGAGTAGCGAGCAGTACGTC. Translation gives CASSLSRTGSSEQYV.